Included here is one TCR beta chain sequence, with context. The antigen remains unidentified. The ends were cut back, 1 base at V and 4 bases at J, with 11 bases in the middle. The germline V gene has CDR1 SGHRS and CDR2 YFSETQ. This CDR3 has 15 amino acids. The PCR ran on 60 Vbeta and 13 Jbeta primers. Profiled with immunoSEQ multiplex PCR; TCRdb holds only in-frame clones, not every one. The repertoire has 150,000 to 200,000 clones, around 79% of them found once; the top ten carry around 1.5%. These data belong to a study of cytomegalovirus exposure and HLA in healthy donors. Study summary: Earlier, roughly 120 million unique TCR beta sequences were recovered from about 200 million T cells by an analysis.

Findings and caveats of the study: Across donors, sequencing depth was assumed by presence/absence analyses to be roughly uniform. It was shown in a later analysis that HLA-associated TCR beta chains were more clonally expanded than other, equally common chains.

The sequenced material came from PBMCs. This chain connects TRBV5-1 to TRBJ2-2; maybe TRBD2 (6 bases). The receptor was isolated from a woman in her fifties or sixties in good health and CMV-seronegative. The CDR3 protein is CASSLQLAGTGELFF. The CDR3 DNA reads as TGCGCCAGCAGCTTGCAACTAGCTGGCACCGGGGAGCTGTTTTTT.